The 23 T cell receptor beta chains reported below all come from one sample, sequenced in a study of cytomegalovirus exposure and HLA in healthy donors. 13 Jbeta primers and 60 Vbeta primers were used for the PCR. Data came from immunoSEQ multiplex PCR; TCRdb stores just in-frame clones and leaves some out. There are about 87,000 clones in the sample; approximately 7.6% occur only once, and about 2.3% lies in the top ten. Sequencing was carried out using PBMCs. The receptors originated from a man in his fifties in good health and CMV-seronegative.

The gene calls are TRBV27 and TRBJ2-2; unclear D gene. V was pared by 2 bases and J by 0 bases, with 10 bases between. The CDR3 length is 16 residues. Germline CDR1 and CDR2: MNHEY and SMNVEV (reference sequence). This CDR3 reads CASSLISFANTGELFF. The CDR3 DNA follows: TGTGCCAGCAGTTTAATCTCGTTCGCGAACACCGGGGAGCTGTTTTTT.

CDR3 DNA sequence: TGTGCCAGCAGGGGACAAAGCTCCTACGAGCAGTACTTC. Amino acid sequence: CASRGQSSYEQYF. V is TRBV6-5 and J is TRBJ2-7; tentative D call: TRBD1 (6 bases). The V end lost 6 bases, the J end lost 0 bases, and 9 bases lay between the germline ends. The CDR3 has 13 amino acids. Germline CDR1 MNHEY, CDR2 SVGAGI.

The chain couples TRBV18 to TRBJ1-1; D possibly corresponds to TRBD1 (5 bases). V lost 2 bases, J lost 3 bases, and 10 bases lay in between. CDR3 length: 14 residues. CDR1 KGHSH and CDR2 LQKENI come from the germline V gene. The CDR3 is CASSPAVGDTEAFF. CDR3 sequence (DNA): TGTGCCAGCTCACCAGCCGTAGGGGACACTGAAGCTTTCTTT. The variable domain in full, with the rest retrieved from reference TRBV18 and TRBJ1-1, is NAGVMQNPRHLVRRRGQEARLRCSPMKGHSHVYWYRQLPEEGLKFMVYLQKENIIDESGMPKERFSAEFPKEGPSILRIQQVVRGDSAAYFCASSPAVGDTEAFFGQGTRLTVV.

This clone was counted a few times. In DNA form, the CDR3 reads TGTGCCAGCAGTTTTACAACCTACGAGCAGTACTTC. Protein: CASSFTTYEQYF. V is TRBV7-9 and J is TRBJ2-7; D is unresolved. V was shortened by 6 bases and J by 2 bases, with 8 bases between the two germline ends. Germline CDR1 is SEHNR and CDR2 is FQNEAQ (reference sequence). The CDR3 has 12 amino acids.

This chain connects TRBV28 to TRBJ2-5; TRBD2 might be the D (6 bases). Trimming left V 6 bases short and J 4 bases short, with 18 bases between. Germline values: CDR1 MDHEN, CDR2 SYDVKM. This CDR3 contains 15 residues. CDR3 region: CASRGFSGPGETQYF. DNA of the CDR3: TGTGCCAGCAGAGGCTTCAGCGGGCCCGGAGAGACCCAGTACTTC.

The chain has TRBV4-3 and TRBJ1-4; 8 positions match TRBD1. The length of the CDR3 is 16 residues. J lost 8 bases, V lost 6 bases, and 14 bases had no gene match. Germline CDR1 reads LGHNA; CDR2 reads YSLEER. The CDR3 loop is CASSPSGSGGGEKLFF. In nucleotides, the CDR3 is TGCGCCAGCAGTCCAAGCGGCTCAGGGGGCGGCGAAAAACTGTTTTTT.

The count of this clone is one. The V gene is TRBV5-1, the J gene TRBJ2-3, with 7 bases aligning to TRBD2. Germline-derived CDR1 and CDR2 are SGHRS and YFSETQ. This CDR3 is built from 16 residues. The V gene end was trimmed by 3 bases and the J gene end by 1 base; junction bases not matched to a gene: 8. The CDR3 nucleotides are TGCGCCAGCAGCTCTACAGTGGGGGGGGGCACAGATACGCAGTATTTT. Amino acid sequence: CASSSTVGGGTDTQYF. Together with reference TRBV5-1 and TRBJ2-3, the CDR3 gives the full variable domain: KAGVTQTPRYLIKTRGQQVTLSCSPISGHRSVSWYQQTPGQGLQFLFEYFSETQRNKGNFPGRFSGRQFSNSRSEMNVSTLELGDSALYLCASSSTVGGGTDTQYFGPGTRLTVL.

The table lists this clone with a few counts. V and J are TRBV11-2 and TRBJ2-1; perhaps TRBD2 as D (5 bases). The CDR3 is 15 residues long. The V and J ends lost 0 bases and 0 bases respectively, with 6 bases between them. Germline values: CDR1 SGHAT, CDR2 FQNNGV. The CDR3 loop is CASSLEGSSYNEQFF. The CDR3, as DNA: TGTGCCAGCAGCTTAGAAGGGAGCTCCTACAATGAGCAGTTCTTC.

This sequence joins TRBV5-4 and TRBJ1-1, with D unclear. The CDR3 extends over 14 amino acids. CDR1 and CDR2 from the germline V gene are SGHNT and YYREEE (reference sequence). With 0 bases removed from V and 1 base from J, the gap between germline ends came to 7 bases. CDR3 sequence (DNA): TGTGCCAGCAGCTTGGTGGCAGGGAACACTGAAGCTTTCTTT. As protein: CASSLVAGNTEAFF.

This clone turned up a few times. This chain uses TRBV7-3 with TRBJ2-7; 11 bases line up with TRBD2. The germline V gene has CDR1 SGHTA and CDR2 FQGTGA. With V trimmed by 5 bases and J by 6 bases, 12 bases remained unmatched. The CDR3 loop spans 16 amino acids. CDR3 nucleotides: TGTGCCAGCAGCCCGGGTTTAGCGGGAGGGCGATCCGAGCAGTACTTC. This gives the protein CASSPGLAGGRSEQYF.

This chain joins TRBV5-6 and TRBJ2-5; 7 bases line up with TRBD1. In germline, CDR1 is SGHDT, CDR2 YYEEEE. The CDR3 runs 16 residues. Losses at the gene ends were 0 bases for V and 7 bases for J; bases not matched to a gene: 12. The CDR3 region is CASSLDRGLRFGTQYF. For the CDR3, the DNA is TGTGCCAGCAGCTTGGACAGGGGTCTTAGGTTTGGGACCCAGTACTTC.

This clone was picked up a small number of times. The chain joins TRBV6-1 to TRBJ2-7; 11 nucleotides align to TRBD2. After removal of 5 bases from V and 2 bases from J, the junction contained 5 bases not matched to a gene. Looked up from germline, CDR1 is MNHNS and CDR2 is SASEGT. This CDR3 spans 15 amino acids. The CDR3 loop is CASSPLAGVTYEQYF. The CDR3 coding sequence is TGTGCCAGCAGTCCACTAGCGGGGGTTACCTACGAGCAGTACTTC.

This chain links TRBV5-3 with TRBJ2-7; no firm D call. TRBV5-3 is given ORF status, its function remaining uncertain. V was cut by 0 bases and J by 4 bases, with 20 bases left in between. The length of the CDR3 is 17 residues. The CDR3 loop is CARSLDLNNTRNYEQYF. The DNA of the CDR3 is TGTGCCAGAAGCTTGGACCTGAACAATACCAGAAATTACGAGCAGTACTTC.

The V gene is TRBV19, the J gene TRBJ1-1, with D possibly being TRBD1 (6 bases). The CDR3 spans 16 residues. V was cut by 5 bases and J by 3 bases, with 19 bases left in between. Germline V gives CDR1 LNHDA, CDR2 SQIVND (reference sequence). Here the CDR3 reads CASSVLGQRRYTEAFF. The CDR3 DNA is TGTGCCAGTAGTGTCCTAGGACAGCGTCGGTACACTGAAGCTTTCTTT.

This clone was observed a few times. The chain combines TRBV14 with TRBJ2-1, with a tentative D call TRBD2 (5 bases). This CDR3 has 11 amino acids. The V and J ends lost 3 bases and 12 bases respectively, with 9 bases between them. Germline V gene data show CDR1 as SGHDN and CDR2 as FVKESK. This chain's CDR3 is CASSHGVTQFF. CDR3 nucleotide sequence: TGTGCCAGCAGCCACGGGGTTACGCAGTTCTTC. The complete variable domain, with remaining parts taken from reference TRBV14 and TRBJ2-1, reads EAGVTQFPSHSVIEKGQTVTLRCDPISGHDNLYWYRRVMGKEIKFLLHFVKESKQDESGMPNNRFLAERTGGTYSTLKVQPAELEDSGVYFCASSHGVTQFFGPGTRLTVL.

The chain employs TRBV5-1 and TRBJ2-7; D gene unclear. The CDR3 extends over 14 amino acids. Trimming stripped 0 bases from V and 7 bases from J, with 14 bases between. Per germline, CDR1 SGHRS and CDR2 YFSETQ. The CDR3 DNA sequence: TGCGCCAGCAGCTTGGACAGCCGAGTTGGGGAGCAGTACTTC. The encoded protein is CASSLDSRVGEQYF. Combining the CDR3 with reference TRBV5-1 and TRBJ2-7 gives the whole variable domain KAGVTQTPRYLIKTRGQQVTLSCSPISGHRSVSWYQQTPGQGLQFLFEYFSETQRNKGNFPGRFSGRQFSNSRSEMNVSTLELGDSALYLCASSLDSRVGEQYFGPGTRLTVT.

The chain has TRBV29-1 and TRBJ2-3, with 7 bases fitting TRBD1. The junction had 7 bases not matched to a gene; V was cut back by 1 base and J by 0 bases. The germline CDR1 and CDR2 sequences are SQVTM and ANQGSEA. This CDR3 is built from 16 residues. The CDR3 here is CSVEAMAGGSTDTQYF. DNA of the CDR3: TGCAGCGTTGAAGCAATGGCAGGGGGAAGCACAGATACGCAGTATTTT.

The chain joins TRBV4-2 to TRBJ2-1; 7 bases map to TRBD2. J gave up 5 bases and V 1 base, and 2 bases lay outside the gene matches. The CDR3 covers 14 residues. Germline-derived CDR1 and CDR2 are LGHNA and YNFKEQ. CDR3 nucleotides: TGTGCCAGCAGCCAAGTTGCGGGAGACAATGAGCAGTTCTTC. It is translated as CASSQVAGDNEQFF.

The CDR3, as DNA: TGTGCCAGCAGTGCCCCGGGACAGTTCTACAATGAGCAGTTCTTC. Translation gives CASSAPGQFYNEQFF. The chain employs TRBV6-1 and TRBJ2-1, with 7 bases identical to TRBD1. Per germline, CDR1 MNHNS and CDR2 SASEGT. CDR3 length: 15 amino acids. V gave up 4 bases and J gave up 3 bases; unmatched junction bases: 6.

A single count supports this clone. One end of the junction varies from germline; a read error may be responsible. The rearrangement uses TRBV2 and TRBJ2-5; TRBD2 matches 10 bases. This CDR3 has 13 amino acids. CDR1 SNHLY and CDR2 FYNNEI come from the germline V gene. The CDR3 loop is CASRSGGEETKYF. CDR3 coding DNA: TGTGCCAGCAGAAGCGGGGGGGAAGAGACCAAGTACTTC.

This clone has only a few counts. In DNA, the CDR3 is TGTGCCAGCAGCCTCAGGGTTCTCAATCAGCCCCAGCATTTT. This sequence encodes CASSLRVLNQPQHF. The chain recombines TRBV28 with TRBJ1-5; a possible D gene is TRBD1 (5 bases). This CDR3 spans 14 amino acids. Trimming removed 6 bases from V and 3 bases from J, with 12 bases in between. Looked up from germline, CDR1 is MDHEN and CDR2 is SYDVKM.

This clone was picked up a small number of times. V gene TRBV6-1 combines with J gene TRBJ2-5; 16 bases map to TRBD2. V was clipped by 0 bases and J by 5 bases; unmatched bases: 9. CDR1 is MNHNS and CDR2 is SASEGT in the germline V gene. The CDR3 is 19 residues long. CDR3 nucleotides: TGTGCCAGCAGTGAAGCTGTGGGGACTAGCGGGGGGGCCTATGAGACCCAGTACTTC. This sequence encodes CASSEAVGTSGGAYETQYF.

This clone has just a few counts. The chain carries TRBV7-9 and TRBJ2-7, with D possibly matching TRBD1 (7 bases). The V gene's germline CDR1 is SEHNR and CDR2 FQNEAQ (reference sequence). The CDR3 has 14 residues. Between the trimmed V and J ends, which lost 8 bases and 0 bases, there was a span of 14 bases. The CDR3 region has the DNA TGTGCCAGCCTGCGGGACAGTAACTCCTACGAGCAGTACTTC. This codes for CASLRDSNSYEQYF.